This T cell receptor (beta chain) was found in a study of radiation and T cells in renal cell carcinoma. Study-level information: Nephrectomy followed 15 Gy stereotactic body radiation by 4 weeks. Study-wide results and limits: Top tumor clonotypes rose in blood 2 weeks post-radiation, then contracted. Pretreatment tumor biopsies were lacking, so baseline clonotypes are unknown.

Libraries were prepared by immunoSEQ multiplex PCR; TCRdb keeps only in-frame clonotypes and omits some of them. Here the sample spans some 100,000 clones, about four fifths being singletons. The time point was: baseline pretreatment blood. Treatment noted: 15 Gy SBRT to primary tumor, nephrectomy 4 weeks later. After SBRT, blood was collected at 2 and 4 weeks, plus baseline. Losses at the gene ends were 4 bases for V and 0 bases for J; bases not matched to a gene: 9. Germline CDR1 and CDR2: MGHRA and YSYEKL. The CDR3 contains 17 residues. About this clone itself: What it recognizes is unknown.

The TCR comes from a man in his sixties with renal cell carcinoma. V usage is TRBV4-1 and J usage is TRBJ1-3; TRBD1 agrees at 7 bases. The source was blood, collected from a patient whose treatment included radiotherapy and nephrectomy. This CDR3 reads CASSRQGLSLSGNTIYF. The CDR3 DNA is TGCGCCAGCAGCCGACAGGGCCTATCCCTCTCTGGAAACACCATATATTTT.